The T cell receptor (beta chain) under discussion was sequenced for a study of cytomegalovirus exposure and HLA in healthy donors. V shed 6 bases and J shed 8 bases, with 17 bases lying between them. Looked up from germline, CDR1 is MNHEY and CDR2 is SMNVEV (reference sequence). The CDR3 runs 14 residues. The PCR contained 60 Vbeta and 13 Jbeta primers. Profiling relied on immunoSEQ multiplex PCR, and the TCRdb table lists in-frame clones only, not all of them. The data show more than 100,000 clones, just under 80% seen once. As to this clone: The target antigen is unknown.

Donors had nominal health at sampling but likely had unrecorded immune exposures. Study-level points and caveats: Some V segments could not be told apart, so they were left out, TRBV6-2 and TRBV6-3 among them.

The V call is TRBV27, the J call TRBJ1-5, with D possibly being TRBD1 (6 bases). The specimen was PBMCs. This receptor was identified in a woman younger than 35 in good health and CMV-seronegative. The CDR3 nucleotides read TGTGCCAGCAGGCCGACAGGCCTCAAGAAGCCCCAGCATTTT. Translating it yields CASRPTGLKKPQHF.